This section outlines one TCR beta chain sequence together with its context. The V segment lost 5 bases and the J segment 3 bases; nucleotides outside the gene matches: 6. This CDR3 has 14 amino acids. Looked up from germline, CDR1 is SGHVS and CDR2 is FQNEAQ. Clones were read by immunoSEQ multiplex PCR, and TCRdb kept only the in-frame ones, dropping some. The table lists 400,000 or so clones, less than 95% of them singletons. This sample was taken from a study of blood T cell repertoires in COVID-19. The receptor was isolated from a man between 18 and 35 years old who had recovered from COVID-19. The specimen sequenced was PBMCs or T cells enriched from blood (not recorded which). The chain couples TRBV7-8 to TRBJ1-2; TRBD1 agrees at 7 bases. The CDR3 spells CASSAFTGDYGYTF. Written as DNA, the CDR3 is TGTGCCAGCAGCGCCTTTACAGGGGACTATGGCTACACCTTC.